The next 26 T cell receptor beta chains were all read from a single sample in a study of blood T cells in healthy people across ages. Primed by a sample-barcoded 5' primer and a J-beta primer mix, a second PCR proceeded for about 7 to 11 cycles. TCRdb passed the 5' RACE reads through MiXCR, listing each CDR3 protein once. The data contain about 1.8 million distinct CDR3 sequences, 49% of them singletons. Sequencing was performed on blood. These receptors came from a woman aged 40 to 50 in good health.

The DNA of the CDR3 is TGTGCCAGCAGTGCATCAACCAGGGAAGAAGCTTTCTTT. Translated, it gives CASSASTREEAFF. This sequence joins TRBV2 and TRBJ1-1; the D gene is possibly TRBD1 (5 bases). CDR1 SNHLY and CDR2 FYNNEI come from the germline V gene. This CDR3 is built from 13 residues. V was clipped by 4 bases and J by 8 bases, with 14 bases between them.

The J gene is TRBJ1-6, the V gene TRBV6-5; D perhaps matches TRBD1 (5 bases). The CDR3 sequence is 16 residues long. CDR1 is MNHEY, CDR2 SVGAGI, per germline. The V end was cut by 6 bases, the J end by 1 base, with 13 bases between. CDR3 DNA sequence: TGTGCCAGCAGGGCAGGGTATCGGTCCTATAATTCACCCCTCCACTTT. This encodes CASRAGYRSYNSPLHF.

V usage is TRBV12-3 or TRBV12-4 and J usage is TRBJ2-3; D call uncertain. The length of the CDR3 is 16 residues. Trimming pared 5 bases from V and 1 base from J, leaving 16 bases between. The CDR3 sequence is CASSPTRSEGTDTQYF. The CDR3 nucleotides read TGTGCCAGCAGTCCGACAAGGAGTGAGGGCACAGATACGCAGTATTTT.

This clonotype was seen a few times. The chain uses TRBV2 and TRBJ2-3; D is undetermined. V shed 1 base and J shed 2 bases, with 10 bases lying between them. CDR3 length equals 15 residues. Germline loops: CDR1 SNHLY, CDR2 FYNNEI. The CDR3 loop is CASSEVGSYTDTQYF. The CDR3 coding sequence is TGTGCCAGCAGTGAAGTAGGATCATACACAGATACGCAGTATTTT.

The chain combines TRBV4-1 with TRBJ2-1, with 12 bases aligning to TRBD2. V lost 0 bases and J lost 9; bases outside the gene matches: 9. CDR3 length equals 17 residues. Germline CDR1 MGHRA, CDR2 YSYEKL. CDR3 protein: CASSQDPASGGGREQFF. Here the CDR3 DNA reads TGCGCCAGCAGCCAAGATCCCGCTAGCGGGGGGGGTCGTGAGCAGTTCTTC.

This clonotype appeared a few times. The genes are TRBV7-2 and TRBJ2-5, with D uncertain. Germline lookup yields CDR1 SGHTA and CDR2 FQGNSA. The CDR3 is made up of 15 amino acids. The V and J ends lost 6 bases and 5 bases respectively, with 19 bases between them. CDR3 bases: TGTGCCAGCAGTTCAACCCCGGCTGGACCCGAGACCCAGTACTTC. The encoded protein is CASSSTPAGPETQYF.

The J gene is TRBJ2-3, the V gene TRBV20-1; 8 bases line up with TRBD2. In germline, CDR1 is DFQATT, CDR2 SNEGSKA (reference sequence). The CDR3 contains 15 residues. V was pared by 3 bases and J by 6 bases, with 11 bases of the junction left unmatched. DNA of the CDR3: TGCAGTGCTAGCGATTTCGGGGGGGCGAGGGATACGCAGTATTTT. Its translation: CSASDFGGARDTQYF.

The chain uses TRBV28 and TRBJ2-7; 11 bases agree with TRBD1. The J call may be incorrect, as the DNA end agrees better with TRBJ2-5. Germline V gene lookup returns CDR1 MDHEN and CDR2 SYDVKM. This CDR3 has 14 residues. Written as DNA, the CDR3 is TGTGCCAGCAGTTGGACAGGGGGCATGAAGACCCAGTACTTC. This codes for CASSWTGGMKTQYF.

This clonotype was picked up a small number of times. This chain uses TRBV20-1 with TRBJ2-5; D is uncertain. The V gene's germline CDR1 is DFQATT and CDR2 SNEGSKA (reference sequence). This CDR3 is built from 18 residues. The V gene lost 1 base and the J gene lost 13 bases, with 34 bases spanning the gap. The CDR3 is CSARGWFRHLPRFYDPYF. The CDR3, as DNA: TGCAGTGCTAGAGGTTGGTTCAGGCACCTACCCCGCTTCTACGATCCGTACTTC.

This clonotype appeared a few times. At one boundary the junction diverges from the germline segment, which might be a read error. J is TRBJ2-1 and V is TRBV20-1, with D perhaps TRBD2 (6 bases). This CDR3 spans 16 amino acids. Germline lookup yields CDR1 DFQATT and CDR2 SNEGSKA (reference sequence). The DNA of the CDR3 is TGCAGTGCTGGAGAGTCTGGAGGGGTGAATTACAATGAGCAGTTCTTC. This encodes CSAGESGGVNYNEQFF.

The rearrangement links TRBV20-1 to TRBJ2-1; D is perhaps TRBD1 (6 bases). In germline, CDR1 is DFQATT, CDR2 SNEGSKA (reference sequence). The CDR3 loop spans 14 amino acids. Trimming took 3 bases from V and 7 from J, leaving 16 bases between them. The CDR3: CSAREDGQLNEQFF. CDR3 DNA sequence: TGCAGTGCTAGGGAGGATGGACAGTTAAATGAGCAGTTCTTC.

This clonotype was recorded only once. CDR3 coding DNA: TGTGCCAGCACCTTCGAGGAGGGGGGTGGCTATGGCTACACCTTC. The encoded protein is CASTFEEGGGYGYTF. This rearrangement joins TRBV7-2 to TRBJ1-2; D might be TRBD1 (6 bases). V was pared by 7 bases and J by 4 bases, with 19 bases between. The CDR3 length is 15 residues. Germline loops: CDR1 SGHTA, CDR2 FQGNSA.

This chain links TRBV20-1 with TRBJ1-2; TRBD1 is a possible D gene (5 bases). Germline CDR1 is DFQATT and CDR2 is SNEGSKA (reference sequence). Trimming shortened V by 0 bases and J by 8 bases, and 22 bases separated the two germline ends. This CDR3 is built from 16 residues. The CDR3 bases are TGCAGTGCTAGAGAACCGCGGAGGTGGGGCGTCGGGGGCTACACCTTC. This gives the protein CSAREPRRWGVGGYTF.

This clonotype was counted between two and nine times. V is TRBV29-1 and J is TRBJ1-2, with unresolved D. CDR1 and CDR2 (germline): SQVTM, ANQGSEA. There are 12 residues in the CDR3. CDR3 region: CGLERGDGGYTF. The CDR3 coding sequence is TGCGGCCTCGAACGCGGAGACGGAGGCTACACCTTC.

The J gene is TRBJ2-5, the V gene TRBV7-9; 9 bases are a match to TRBD2. CDR1 is SEHNR and CDR2 is FQNEAQ in the germline V gene (reference sequence). V shed 4 bases, J shed 4 bases, and the junction held 10 bases outside the gene matches. This CDR3 contains 16 residues. This CDR3 reads CASSSGAGGSGETQYF. DNA for the CDR3: TGTGCCAGCAGCTCAGGAGCGGGGGGATCGGGAGAGACCCAGTACTTC.

This clonotype was seen a handful of times. The J gene is TRBJ2-3, the V gene TRBV27, with unresolved D. V lost 5 bases, J lost 0 bases, and 9 bases lay in between. From germline, CDR1 is MNHEY and CDR2 SMNVEV (reference sequence). The CDR3 has 14 residues. CDR3 protein: CASSPSISTDTQYF. The CDR3, as DNA: TGTGCCAGCAGTCCCTCGATTAGCACAGATACGCAGTATTTT.

The CDR3 loop reads CASSPAQVETQYF. In DNA form, the CDR3 reads TGTGCCAGCAGTCCGGCCCAAGTGGAGACCCAGTACTTC. The chain joins TRBV12-3 or TRBV12-4 to TRBJ2-5; D remains unclear. V lost 5 bases and J 5 bases, leaving 12 bases between the germline ends. The CDR3 sequence is 13 residues long.

A few counts support this clonotype. This chain connects TRBV20-1 to TRBJ2-3; 8 positions agree with TRBD1. With 5 bases clipped from V and 6 bases from J, the junction kept 10 bases outside the gene matches. Germline CDR1 is DFQATT and CDR2 is SNEGSKA (reference sequence). The CDR3 sequence is 14 residues long. The CDR3 loop is CSAYDGTGSDTQYF. For the CDR3, the DNA is TGCAGTGCTTATGACGGGACAGGATCGGATACGCAGTATTTT.

The CDR3 region is CASSGTENYGYTF. In DNA, the CDR3 is TGTGCCAGCAGTGGCACGGAGAACTATGGCTACACCTTC. J is TRBJ1-2 and V is TRBV2; D is unresolved. This CDR3 comprises 13 residues. Trimming took 4 bases from V and 2 from J, leaving 8 bases between them. Germline V gene sequence: CDR1 SNHLY, CDR2 FYNNEI.

The gene calls are TRBV7-2 and TRBJ1-2; TRBD1 might be the D (5 bases). CDR3 length: 14 residues. Germline loops: CDR1 SGHTA, CDR2 FQGNSA. V lost 1 base to trimming and J lost 6 bases, with 12 bases between them. CDR3: CASSLVAQGNGYTF. The CDR3 DNA sequence: TGTGCCAGCAGCTTAGTGGCCCAGGGAAATGGCTACACCTTC.

V and J are TRBV20-1 and TRBJ1-5, with 8 bases fitting TRBD1. Germline values: CDR1 DFQATT, CDR2 SNEGSKA (reference sequence). The CDR3 totals 17 residues. Here the CDR3 reads CSALKLGTGGGNQPQHF. The CDR3 nucleotides are TGCAGCGCACTTAAACTTGGGACAGGCGGGGGCAATCAGCCCCAGCATTTT.

The chain employs TRBV6-5 and TRBJ2-1; TRBD1 matches at 11 bases. Unmatched junction bases numbered 6, after V lost 6 bases and J lost 5 bases. This CDR3 contains 15 residues. Germline V gene sequence: CDR1 MNHEY, CDR2 SVGAGI. In nucleotides, the CDR3 is TGTGCCAGCAGATCGGACAGGGGGCCGAACAATGAGCAGTTCTTC. Translating gives CASRSDRGPNNEQFF.

The rearrangement joins TRBV7-2 to TRBJ1-6; TRBD1 matches 7 bases. The trim removed 1 base at V and 4 bases at J, leaving 10 bases unmatched. The CDR3 has 18 amino acids. The germline gives CDR1 SGHTA, CDR2 FQGNSA. CDR3 protein: CASSLGRGGAGYNSPLHF. CDR3 in DNA: TGTGCCAGCAGCTTAGGGCGAGGGGGCGCGGGTTATAATTCACCCCTCCACTTT. The full variable domain, rest sourced from reference TRBV7-2 and TRBJ1-6, is GAGVSQSPSNKVTEKGKDVELRCDPISGHTALYWYRQSLGQGLEFLIYFQGNSAPDKSGLPSDRFSAERTGGSVSTLTIQRTQQEDSAVYLCASSLGRGGAGYNSPLHFGNGTRLTVT.

The CDR3 DNA is TGTGCCAGCAGCTTTGGTGCAGGGATCTACGAGCAGTACTTC. This codes for CASSFGAGIYEQYF. J is TRBJ2-7 and V is TRBV7-9; D might be TRBD1 (5 bases). CDR1 and CDR2 (germline): SEHNR, FQNEAQ (reference sequence). Between the trimmed V and J ends, which lost 3 bases and 3 bases, there was a span of 12 bases. The CDR3 is 14 amino acids.

The gene calls are TRBV4-2 and TRBJ1-5; no clear D. The CDR3 is 14 residues long. Trimming stripped 4 bases from V and 4 bases from J, with 11 bases between. Germline V gives CDR1 LGHNA, CDR2 YNFKEQ. CDR3 DNA sequence: TGTGCCAGCAGCCCCCGAAGAGTTAATCAGCCCCAGCATTTT. Translated: CASSPRRVNQPQHF.

This clonotype was counted between two and nine times. The rearrangement joins TRBV4-2 to TRBJ2-1; D remains unclear. The CDR3 totals 13 residues. V dropped 0 bases and J dropped 7 bases, with 7 bases sitting between them. Looked up from germline, CDR1 is LGHNA and CDR2 is YNFKEQ. Here the CDR3 reads CASSQESPNEQFF. DNA of the CDR3: TGTGCCAGCAGCCAAGAAAGCCCTAATGAGCAGTTCTTC.